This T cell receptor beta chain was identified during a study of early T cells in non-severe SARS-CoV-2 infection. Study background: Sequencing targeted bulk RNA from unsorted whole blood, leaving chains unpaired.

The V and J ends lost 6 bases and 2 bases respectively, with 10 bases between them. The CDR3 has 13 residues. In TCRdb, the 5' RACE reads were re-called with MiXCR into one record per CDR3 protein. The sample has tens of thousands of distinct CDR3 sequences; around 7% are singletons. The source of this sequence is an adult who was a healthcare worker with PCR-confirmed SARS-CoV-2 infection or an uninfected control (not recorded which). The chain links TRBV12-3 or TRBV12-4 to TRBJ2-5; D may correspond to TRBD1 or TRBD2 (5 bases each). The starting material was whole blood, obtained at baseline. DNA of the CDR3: TGTGCCAGCAGCAGAGGGGAACAAGAGACCCAGTACTTC. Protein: CASSRGEQETQYF.